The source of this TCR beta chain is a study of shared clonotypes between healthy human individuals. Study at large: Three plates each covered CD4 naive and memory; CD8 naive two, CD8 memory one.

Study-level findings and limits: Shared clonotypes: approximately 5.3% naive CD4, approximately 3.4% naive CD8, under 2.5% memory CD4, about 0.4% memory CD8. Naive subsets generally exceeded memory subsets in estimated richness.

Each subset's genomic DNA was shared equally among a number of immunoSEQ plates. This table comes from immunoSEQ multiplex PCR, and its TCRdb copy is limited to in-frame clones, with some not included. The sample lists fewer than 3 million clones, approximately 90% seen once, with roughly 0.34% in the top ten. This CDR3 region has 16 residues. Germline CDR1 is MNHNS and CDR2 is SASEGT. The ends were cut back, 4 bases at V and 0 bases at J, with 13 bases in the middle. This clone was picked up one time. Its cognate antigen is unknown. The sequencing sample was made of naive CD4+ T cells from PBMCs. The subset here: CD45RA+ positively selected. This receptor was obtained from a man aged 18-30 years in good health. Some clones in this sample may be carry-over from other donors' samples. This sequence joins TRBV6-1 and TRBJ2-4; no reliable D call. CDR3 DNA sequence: TGTGCCAGCAGTGCCGGACGGAACATAGCCAAAAACATTCAGTACTTC. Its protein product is CASSAGRNIAKNIQYF.